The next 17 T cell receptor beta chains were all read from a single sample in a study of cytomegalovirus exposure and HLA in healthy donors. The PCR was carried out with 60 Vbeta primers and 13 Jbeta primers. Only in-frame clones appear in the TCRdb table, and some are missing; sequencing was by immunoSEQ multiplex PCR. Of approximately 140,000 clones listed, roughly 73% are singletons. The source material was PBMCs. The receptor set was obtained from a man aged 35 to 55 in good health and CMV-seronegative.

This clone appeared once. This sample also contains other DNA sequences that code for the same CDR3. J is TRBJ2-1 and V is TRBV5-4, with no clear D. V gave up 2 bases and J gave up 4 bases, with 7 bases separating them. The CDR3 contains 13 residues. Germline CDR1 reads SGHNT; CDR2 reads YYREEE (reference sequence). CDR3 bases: TGTGCCAGCAGCTTTACAAGTTACAATGAGCAGTTCTTC. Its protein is CASSFTSYNEQFF.

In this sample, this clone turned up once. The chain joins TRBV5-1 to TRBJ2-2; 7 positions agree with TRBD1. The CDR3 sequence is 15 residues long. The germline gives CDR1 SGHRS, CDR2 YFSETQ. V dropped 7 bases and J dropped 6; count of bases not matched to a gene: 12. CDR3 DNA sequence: TGCGCCAGCTCTTCGGGACAGCCCGGCGCCGGGGAGCTGTTTTTT. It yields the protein CASSSGQPGAGELFF.

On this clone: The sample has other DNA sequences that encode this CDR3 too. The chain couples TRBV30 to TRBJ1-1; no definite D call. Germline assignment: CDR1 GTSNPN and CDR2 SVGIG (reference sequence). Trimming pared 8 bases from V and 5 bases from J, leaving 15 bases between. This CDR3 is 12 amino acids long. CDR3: CAGRGRETEAFF. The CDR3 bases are TGTGCCGGCCGAGGGAGGGAAACTGAAGCTTTCTTT.

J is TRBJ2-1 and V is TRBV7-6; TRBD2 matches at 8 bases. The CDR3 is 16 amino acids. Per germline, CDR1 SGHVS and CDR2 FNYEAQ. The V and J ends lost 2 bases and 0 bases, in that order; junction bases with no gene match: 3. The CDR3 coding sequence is TGTGCCAGCAGCTTACTTAGCGGGGCCTCCTACAATGAGCAGTTCTTC. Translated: CASSLLSGASYNEQFF.

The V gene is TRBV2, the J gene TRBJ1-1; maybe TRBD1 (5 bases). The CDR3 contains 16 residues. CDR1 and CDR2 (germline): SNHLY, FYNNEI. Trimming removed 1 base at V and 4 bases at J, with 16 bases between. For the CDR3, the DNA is TGTGCCAGCAGTGAAGAGGGGCGGGTGGGGGGCACTGAAGCTTTCTTT. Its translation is CASSEEGRVGGTEAFF.

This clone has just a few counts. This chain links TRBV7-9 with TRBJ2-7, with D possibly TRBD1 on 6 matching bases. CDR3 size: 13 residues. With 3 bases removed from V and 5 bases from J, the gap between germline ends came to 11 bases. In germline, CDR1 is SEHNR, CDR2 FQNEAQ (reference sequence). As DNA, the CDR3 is TGTGCCAGCAGCTTTTCAGGGGCCGACGAGCAGTACTTC. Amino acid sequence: CASSFSGADEQYF.

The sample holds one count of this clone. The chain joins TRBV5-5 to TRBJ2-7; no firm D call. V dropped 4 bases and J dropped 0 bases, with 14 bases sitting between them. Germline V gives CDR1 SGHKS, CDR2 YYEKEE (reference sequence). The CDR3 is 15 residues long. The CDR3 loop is CASSLVAGDSYEQYF. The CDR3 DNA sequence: TGTGCCAGCAGCCTGGTCGCCGGAGACTCCTACGAGCAGTACTTC.

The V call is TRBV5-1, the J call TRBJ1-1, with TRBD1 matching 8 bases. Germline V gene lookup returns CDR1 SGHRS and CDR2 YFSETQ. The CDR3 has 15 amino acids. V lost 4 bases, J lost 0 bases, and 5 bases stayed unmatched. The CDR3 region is CASSAAGQVNTEAFF. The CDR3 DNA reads TGCGCCAGCAGCGCTGCGGGACAGGTGAACACTGAAGCTTTCTTT.

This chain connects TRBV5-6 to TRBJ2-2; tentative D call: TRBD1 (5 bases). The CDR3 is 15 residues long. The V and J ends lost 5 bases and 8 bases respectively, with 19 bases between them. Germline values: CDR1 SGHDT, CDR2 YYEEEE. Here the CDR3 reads CASRGLTDMLGELFF. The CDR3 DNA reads TGTGCCAGCAGGGGGCTGACAGACATGCTGGGGGAGCTGTTTTTT.

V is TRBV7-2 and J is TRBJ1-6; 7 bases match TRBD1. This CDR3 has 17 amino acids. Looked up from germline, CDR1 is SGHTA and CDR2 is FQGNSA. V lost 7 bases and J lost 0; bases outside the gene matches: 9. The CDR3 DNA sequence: TGTGCCAGCAACCGGGGACAGATCAGCTCCTATAATTCACCCCTCCACTTT. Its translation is CASNRGQISSYNSPLHF. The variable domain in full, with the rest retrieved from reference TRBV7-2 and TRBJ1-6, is GAGVSQSPSNKVTEKGKDVELRCDPISGHTALYWYRQSLGQGLEFLIYFQGNSAPDKSGLPSDRFSAERTGGSVSTLTIQRTQQEDSAVYLCASNRGQISSYNSPLHFGNGTRLTVT.

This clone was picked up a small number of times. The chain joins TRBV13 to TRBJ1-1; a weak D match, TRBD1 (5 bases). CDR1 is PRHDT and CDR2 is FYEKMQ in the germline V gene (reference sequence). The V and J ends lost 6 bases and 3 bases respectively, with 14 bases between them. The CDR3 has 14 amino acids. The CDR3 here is CASRSGGKDTEAFF. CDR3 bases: TGTGCCAGCAGATCTGGGGGGAAAGACACTGAAGCTTTCTTT.

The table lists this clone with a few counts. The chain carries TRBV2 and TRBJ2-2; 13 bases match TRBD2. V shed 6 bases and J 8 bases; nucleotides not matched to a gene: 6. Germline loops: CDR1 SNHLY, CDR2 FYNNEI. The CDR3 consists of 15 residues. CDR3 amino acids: CASSGTSGTTGELFF. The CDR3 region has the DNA TGTGCCAGCAGCGGGACTAGCGGGACCACGGGGGAGCTGTTTTTT.

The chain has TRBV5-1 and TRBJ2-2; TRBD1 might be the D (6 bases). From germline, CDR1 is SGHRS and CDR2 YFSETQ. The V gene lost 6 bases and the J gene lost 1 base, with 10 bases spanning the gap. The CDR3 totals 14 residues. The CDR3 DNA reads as TGCGCCAGCAAACGGACAGAGAACACCGGGGAGCTGTTTTTT. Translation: CASKRTENTGELFF.

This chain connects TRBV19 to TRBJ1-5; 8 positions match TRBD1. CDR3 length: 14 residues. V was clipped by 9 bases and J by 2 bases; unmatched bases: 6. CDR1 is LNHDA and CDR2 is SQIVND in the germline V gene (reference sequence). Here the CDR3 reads CASFPGQGNQPQHF. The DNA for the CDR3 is TGTGCCAGCTTTCCGGGACAGGGCAATCAGCCCCAGCATTTT.

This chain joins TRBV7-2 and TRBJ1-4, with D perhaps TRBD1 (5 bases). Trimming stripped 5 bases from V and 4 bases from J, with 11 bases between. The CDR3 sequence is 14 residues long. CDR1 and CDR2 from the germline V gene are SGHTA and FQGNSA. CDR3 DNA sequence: TGTGCCAGCAGCCGCGGGACCAATAATGAAAAACTGTTTTTT. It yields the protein CASSRGTNNEKLFF.

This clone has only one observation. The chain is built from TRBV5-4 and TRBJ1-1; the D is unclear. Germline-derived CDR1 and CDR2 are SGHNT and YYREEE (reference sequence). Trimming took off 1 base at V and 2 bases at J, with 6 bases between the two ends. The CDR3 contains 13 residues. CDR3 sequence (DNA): TGTGCCAGCAGCTTGCAGGCAAACACTGAAGCTTTCTTT. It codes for CASSLQANTEAFF.

The CDR3 coding sequence is TGTGCCAGCAGTGCGACAGGAGGTCACACCGGGGAGCTGTTTTTT. Translated, it gives CASSATGGHTGELFF. The genes are TRBV2 and TRBJ2-2; weak D call: TRBD1 (6 bases). V lost 4 bases and J 3 bases, leaving 12 bases between the germline ends. Looked up from germline, CDR1 is SNHLY and CDR2 is FYNNEI. CDR3 length: 15 amino acids. Full variable domain (missing parts from reference TRBV2 and TRBJ2-2): EPEVTQTPSHQVTQMGQEVILRCVPISNHLYFYWYRQILGQKVEFLVSFYNNEISEKSEIFDDQFSVERPDGSNFTLKIRSTKLEDSAMYFCASSATGGHTGELFFGEGSRLTVL.